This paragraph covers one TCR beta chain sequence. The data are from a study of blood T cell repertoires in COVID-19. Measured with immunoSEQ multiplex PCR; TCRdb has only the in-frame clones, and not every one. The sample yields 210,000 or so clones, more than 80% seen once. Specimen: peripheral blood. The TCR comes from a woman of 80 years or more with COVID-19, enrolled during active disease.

The CDR3 reads CASSYPDRPQHF. The CDR3 DNA is TGTGCCAGCAGTTACCCGGACAGGCCCCAGCATTTT. The rearrangement uses TRBV6-2 or TRBV6-3 and TRBJ1-5; a weak D match, TRBD1 (6 bases). V was shortened by 2 bases and J by 9 bases, with 8 bases between the two germline ends. Per germline, CDR1 MNHEY and CDR2 SVGEGT. The CDR3 runs 12 residues.